Below are 5 T cell receptor beta chains sequenced from a single sample in a study of Graves' ophthalmopathy and Graves' hyperthyroidism. RNA served as the template for amplifying TCR beta CDR3 regions. The workflow started with a first-round RT-PCR run with HTBI primers and then moved on to a second-round multiplex PCR. TCRdb independently ran MiXCR on the multiplex PCR reads; one entry per CDR3 protein. The sample lists 680,000 or so distinct CDR3 sequences; 22% were seen once. The sample taken for sequencing was peripheral blood. All receptors come from a woman between 18 and 30 years old with stable Graves' hyperthyroidism. Some clones in this sample may be carry-over from other donors' samples.

This clonotype was counted at least ten times. The chain combines TRBV6-1 with TRBJ1-2; D ambiguous. Germline V gene data show CDR1 as MNHNS and CDR2 as SASEGT. The ends were cut back, 4 bases at V and 4 bases at J, with 13 bases in the middle. This CDR3 region has 14 residues. The CDR3 reads CASSVREGGYGYTF. The DNA for the CDR3 is TGTGCCAGCAGTGTAAGGGAGGGAGGCTATGGCTACACCTTC.

At least ten counts were recorded for this clonotype. The chain recombines TRBV12-3 or TRBV12-4 with TRBJ1-1; TRBD1 might be the D (6 bases). The CDR3 extends over 14 amino acids. V was cut by 6 bases and J by 5 bases, with 16 bases left in between. CDR3 protein: CASRHSPDRTEAFF. The CDR3 bases are TGTGCCAGCAGGCATTCGCCTGACAGGACTGAAGCTTTCTTT.

The V gene is TRBV10-3, the J gene TRBJ2-7, with D perhaps being TRBD1 or TRBD2 (6 bases each). Germline V lookup: CDR1 ENHRY, CDR2 SYGVKD. Trimming took off 6 bases at V and 5 bases at J, with 23 bases between the two ends. CDR3 length: 16 residues. CDR3 sequence: CAISGYSGAIIDEQYF. CDR3 bases: TGTGCCATCAGCGGTTACTCGGGGGCCATCATAGACGAGCAGTACTTC.

The table lists this clonotype with a count of one. V and J are TRBV11-2 and TRBJ2-7, with D perhaps TRBD2 (6 bases). V lost 5 bases and J lost 3, with 14 bases in between. CDR3 size: 14 residues. Germline V CDR1 and CDR2: SGHAT, FQNNGV. The CDR3 here is CASSTRRAFYEQYF. As DNA, the CDR3 is TGTGCCAGCAGCACCCGGAGGGCATTCTACGAGCAGTACTTC.

This clonotype was seen at least ten times. The rearrangement links TRBV4-1 to TRBJ1-1; the D is unclear. In germline, CDR1 is MGHRA, CDR2 YSYEKL. The CDR3 runs to 13 residues. The V and J ends lost 6 bases and 2 bases respectively, with 10 bases between them. The CDR3 DNA sequence: TGCGCCAGCAGTATGAGCCTTAACACTGAAGCTTTCTTT. Translation: CASSMSLNTEAFF.